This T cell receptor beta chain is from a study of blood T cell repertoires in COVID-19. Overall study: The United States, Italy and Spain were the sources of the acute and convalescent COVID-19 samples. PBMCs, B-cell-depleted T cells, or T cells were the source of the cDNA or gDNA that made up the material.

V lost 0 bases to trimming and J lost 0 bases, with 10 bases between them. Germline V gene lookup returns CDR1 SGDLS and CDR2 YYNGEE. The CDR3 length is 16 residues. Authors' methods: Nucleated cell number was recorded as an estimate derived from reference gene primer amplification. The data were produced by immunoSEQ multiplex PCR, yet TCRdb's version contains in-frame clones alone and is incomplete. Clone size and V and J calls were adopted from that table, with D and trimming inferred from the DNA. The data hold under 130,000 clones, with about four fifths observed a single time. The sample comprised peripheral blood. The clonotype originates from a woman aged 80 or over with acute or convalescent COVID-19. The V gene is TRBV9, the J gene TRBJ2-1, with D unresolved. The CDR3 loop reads CASSVELRSSYNEQFF. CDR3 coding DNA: TGTGCCAGCAGCGTAGAACTTAGAAGCTCCTACAATGAGCAGTTCTTC.